Sequencing of this T cell receptor (beta chain) was carried out in a study of T cells in Graves' hyperthyroidism and ophthalmopathy. Study-wide results and caveats: Prediction of ophthalmopathy progression came a median roughly 6.7 months pre-onset. Most expanded thyroid clonotypes above 0.001 recurred in blood.

Amplification of TCR beta CDR3 regions used RNA as the template. TCR CDR3 underwent first-round RT-PCR with the HTBI primer set. TCRdb reprocessed the multiplex PCR reads via MiXCR and lists one record per CDR3 protein. This table has a few hundred thousand distinct CDR3 sequences, about a sixth appearing once. These patients, aged 18 to 65, had recently diagnosed hyperthyroidism lasting under 2 months. Each 10 ml fresh peripheral blood draw supplied the PBMCs. In regard to this clonotype: What it binds is unknown. A read error may produce the germline difference seen at one junction end.

The CDR3 consists of 19 residues. Germline lookup yields CDR1 SEHNR and CDR2 FQNEAQ (reference sequence). The sequence was obtained from a woman between 25 and 40 years old with Graves' hyperthyroidism. The source material was blood. The chain couples TRBV7-9 to TRBJ1-2; 10 nucleotides align to TRBD1. The CDR3 DNA reads TGTGCCAGCAGCTTAGCGTTCCCGGCGGGACAGGGGCCCGGCTATGGTTACACCTTC. Protein sequence: CASSLAFPAGQGPGYGYTF.